This T cell receptor (beta chain) stems from a study of blood T cell repertoires in COVID-19. The overall study: Acute and convalescent COVID-19 specimens originated in the United States, Italy and Spain.

Measured with immunoSEQ multiplex PCR; TCRdb has only the in-frame clones, and not every one. Seen here are tens of thousands of clones, 87% observed once, and the top ten hold approximately 5.1%. This CDR3 has 15 residues. Germline assignment: CDR1 LGHDT and CDR2 YNNKEL (reference sequence). Trimming removed 6 bases from V and 0 bases from J; junction bases left unmatched: 5. The V call is TRBV3-1 (or the pseudogene TRBV3-2), the J call TRBJ2-1, with 7 bases lining up with TRBD2. Sequencing used peripheral blood. The receptor was isolated from a man older than 75 in a cohort sampled during active COVID-19. The CDR3 sequence: CASSPGGSSYNEQFF. The CDR3 DNA reads TGTGCCAGCAGTCCGGGGGGTAGCTCCTACAATGAGCAGTTCTTC.